This TCR beta chain was recovered during a study of blood T cell repertoires in COVID-19. Study-wide context: COVID-19 samples collected from the United States, Italy and Spain covered acute and convalescent phases. Sources were T cells, B-cell-depleted T cells, or PBMCs; the material itself was cDNA or gDNA.

Per the study methods: From reference gene primer amplification, estimates of nucleated cell counts were derived. Clones were sequenced by immunoSEQ multiplex PCR, and TCRdb holds only the in-frame ones, with some missing. That table furnishes V, J and clone size, whereas the DNA furnished D and trimming. The sample comprises about 290,000 clones, roughly nine tenths of which are singletons, and 1.5% to 2% rests with the top ten. This CDR3 region has 14 residues. With V trimmed by 6 bases and J by 10 bases, 9 bases remained unmatched. Looked up from germline, CDR1 is WNHNN and CDR2 is SYGVQD (reference sequence). Allocation to cohorts depended on clinical history reported by the participants.

The V call is TRBV10-1, the J call TRBJ1-4; TRBD1 matches at 9 bases. This TCR was recovered from a woman aged 40-49 years who had recovered from COVID-19. Sequencing was carried out using PBMCs or T cells enriched from blood (not recorded which). As DNA, the CDR3 is TGCGCCAGCAGCGGTAGGGACAGGGACCGAAAACTGTTTTTT. Its protein product is CASSGRDRDRKLFF.